The table lists the clone carrying this TCR beta chain with a few counts. The antigen is not known. Using its own MiXCR run on the reads, TCRdb lists one record per CDR3 protein. Among roughly 230,000 distinct CDR3 sequences listed, 15% to 20% were seen once. These data originate in a study of T cell repertoires in cytomegalovirus infection. Study in general: Both a matching HLA type and CMV infection were indicated by public TCR beta signatures. Regarding the study as a whole: Based on cumulative public TCR beta family frequency, carriers of CMV plus the relevant HLA were identified. The study found HLA-C-restricted CMV-specific TCR beta clonotypes dominating the ex vivo response.

From germline, CDR1 is SNHLY and CDR2 FYNNEI. V lost 8 bases, J lost 8 bases, and 10 bases stayed unmatched. The CDR3 totals 14 residues. The source material was CD8+ T cells from PBMCs. The sequence was collected from a human donor in good health (CMV status not recorded). Some clones in this sample may be carry-over from other donors' samples. The chain carries TRBV2 and TRBJ2-1; TRBD2 matches at 9 bases. In nucleotides, the CDR3 is TGTGCCAGCCCGGGTCTGCGGGGGGGCGATGAGCAGTTCTTC. Its translation is CASPGLRGGDEQFF.